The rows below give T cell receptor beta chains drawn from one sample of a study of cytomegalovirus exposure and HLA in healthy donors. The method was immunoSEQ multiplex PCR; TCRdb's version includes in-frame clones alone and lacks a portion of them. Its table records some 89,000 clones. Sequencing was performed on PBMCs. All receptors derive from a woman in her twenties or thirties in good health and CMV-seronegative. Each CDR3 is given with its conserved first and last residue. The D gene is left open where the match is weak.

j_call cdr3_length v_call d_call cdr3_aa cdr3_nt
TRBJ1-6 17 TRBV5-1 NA CASSLGGPSSYNSPLHF TGCGCCAGCAGCTTGGGGGGGCCAAGCTCCTATAATTCACCCCTCCACTTT
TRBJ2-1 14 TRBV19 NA CASRTLSSYNEQFF TGTGCCAGTAGAACCCTTAGCTCCTACAATGAGCAGTTCTTC
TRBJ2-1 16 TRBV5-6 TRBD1 CASSLAGTGSYNEQFF TGTGCCAGCAGCTTAGCCGGGACAGGTTCTTACAATGAGCAGTTCTTC
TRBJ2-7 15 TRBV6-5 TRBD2 CASSYVAGGSYEQYF TGTGCCAGCAGTTACGTAGCGGGAGGCTCCTACGAGCAGTACTTC
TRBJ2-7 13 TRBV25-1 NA CASSFAGTYEQYF TGTGCCAGCAGTTTTGCAGGGACCTACGAGCAGTACTTC
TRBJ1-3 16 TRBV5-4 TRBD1 CASSFSTGGSGNTIYF TGTGCCAGCAGTTTTTCGACAGGGGGCTCTGGAAACACCATATATTTT
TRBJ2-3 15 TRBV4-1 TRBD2 CASSQDREGSDTQYF TGCGCCAGCAGCCAGGACCGGGAGGGGTCAGATACGCAGTATTTT
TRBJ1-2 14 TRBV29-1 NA CSVEDPSSGYGYTF TGCAGCGTTGAGGATCCCAGCTCGGGCTATGGCTACACCTTC
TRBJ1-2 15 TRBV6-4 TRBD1 CASSDSTGGAGGYTF TGTGCCAGCAGTGACTCGACAGGGGGCGCGGGGGGCTACACCTTC
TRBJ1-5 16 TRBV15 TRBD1 CATSRVGTGRNQPQHF TGTGCCACCAGCAGAGTAGGGACAGGCCGCAATCAGCCCCAGCATTTT
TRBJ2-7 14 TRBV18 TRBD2 CASSRQAGSYEQYF TGTGCCAGCTCCCGACAAGCGGGATCCTACGAGCAGTACTTC
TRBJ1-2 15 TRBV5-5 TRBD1 CASSGGQGGNYGYTF TGTGCCAGCAGCGGCGGACAGGGAGGTAACTATGGCTACACCTTC
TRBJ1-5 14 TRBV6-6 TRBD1 CASIPTGMAQPQHF TGTGCCAGCATTCCGACAGGGATGGCACAGCCCCAGCATTTT
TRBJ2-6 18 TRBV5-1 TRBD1 CASALRGQVLSGANVLTF TGCGCCAGTGCTTTACGGGGACAGGTCCTTTCTGGGGCCAACGTCCTGACTTTC
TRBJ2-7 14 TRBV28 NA CASSLWGVTNEQYF TGTGCCAGCAGTTTATGGGGTGTGACTAACGAGCAGTACTTC
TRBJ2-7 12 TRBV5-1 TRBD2 CASGGGPYEQYF TGCGCCAGCGGCGGGGGACCCTACGAGCAGTACTTC
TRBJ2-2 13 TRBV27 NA CASSLFGPGELFF TGTGCCAGCAGTTTATTCGGTCCCGGGGAGCTGTTTTTT
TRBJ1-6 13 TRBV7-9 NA CASSQDGLTPLHF TGTGCCAGCAGCCAAGACGGACTTACGCCCCTCCACTTT
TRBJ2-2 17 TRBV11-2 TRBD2 CASSQRRTSSNTGELFF TGTGCCAGCAGCCAGCGCCGGACTAGCTCAAACACCGGGGAGCTGTTTTTT
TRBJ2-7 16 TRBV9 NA CASSVEAGLPPGEQYF TGTGCCAGCAGCGTAGAGGCGGGACTCCCACCGGGCGAGCAGTACTTC
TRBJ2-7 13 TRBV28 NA CASSPGQTHEQYF TGTGCCAGCAGCCCGGGACAAACACACGAGCAGTACTTC
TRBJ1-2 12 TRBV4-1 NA CASSQVREGYTF TGCGCCAGCAGCCAAGTAAGGGAGGGCTACACCTTC
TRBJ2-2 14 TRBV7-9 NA CASSLGHNTGELFF TGTGCCAGCAGCCTGGGACACAACACCGGGGAGCTGTTTTTT
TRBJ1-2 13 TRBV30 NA CAWVRGYDYGYTF TGTGCCTGGGTGAGGGGGTACGACTATGGCTACACCTTC
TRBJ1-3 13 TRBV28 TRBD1 CASSTGGGNTIYF TGTGCCAGCAGCACAGGGGGAGGAAACACCATATATTTT
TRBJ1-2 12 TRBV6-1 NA CASSDSNYGYTF TGTGCCAGCAGTGACAGTAACTATGGCTACACCTTC